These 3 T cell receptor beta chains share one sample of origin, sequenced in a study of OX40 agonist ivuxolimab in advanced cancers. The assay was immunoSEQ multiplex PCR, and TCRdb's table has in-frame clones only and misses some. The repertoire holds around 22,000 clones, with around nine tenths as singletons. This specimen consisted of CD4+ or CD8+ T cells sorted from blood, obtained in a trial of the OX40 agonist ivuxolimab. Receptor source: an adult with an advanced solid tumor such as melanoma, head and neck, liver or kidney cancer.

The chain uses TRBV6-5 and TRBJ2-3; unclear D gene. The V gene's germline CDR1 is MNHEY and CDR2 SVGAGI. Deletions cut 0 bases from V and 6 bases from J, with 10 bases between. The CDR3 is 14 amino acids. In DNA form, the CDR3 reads TGTGCCAGCAGTTACTCTCTGTCGGCGGATACGCAGTATTTT. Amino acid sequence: CASSYSLSADTQYF.

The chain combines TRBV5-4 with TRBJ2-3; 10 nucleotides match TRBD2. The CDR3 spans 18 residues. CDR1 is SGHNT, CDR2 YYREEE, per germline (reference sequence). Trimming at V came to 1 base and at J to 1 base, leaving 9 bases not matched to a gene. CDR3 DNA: TGTGCCAGCAGCTTGATGTGGCTAGCGGGGGACCGCACAGATACGCAGTATTTT. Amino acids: CASSLMWLAGDRTDTQYF.

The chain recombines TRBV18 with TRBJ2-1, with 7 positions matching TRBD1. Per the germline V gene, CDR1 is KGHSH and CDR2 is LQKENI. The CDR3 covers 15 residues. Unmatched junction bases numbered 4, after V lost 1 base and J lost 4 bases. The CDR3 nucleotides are TGTGCCAGCTCACCACTAAGGGACAGATACAATGAGCAGTTCTTC. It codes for CASSPLRDRYNEQFF.